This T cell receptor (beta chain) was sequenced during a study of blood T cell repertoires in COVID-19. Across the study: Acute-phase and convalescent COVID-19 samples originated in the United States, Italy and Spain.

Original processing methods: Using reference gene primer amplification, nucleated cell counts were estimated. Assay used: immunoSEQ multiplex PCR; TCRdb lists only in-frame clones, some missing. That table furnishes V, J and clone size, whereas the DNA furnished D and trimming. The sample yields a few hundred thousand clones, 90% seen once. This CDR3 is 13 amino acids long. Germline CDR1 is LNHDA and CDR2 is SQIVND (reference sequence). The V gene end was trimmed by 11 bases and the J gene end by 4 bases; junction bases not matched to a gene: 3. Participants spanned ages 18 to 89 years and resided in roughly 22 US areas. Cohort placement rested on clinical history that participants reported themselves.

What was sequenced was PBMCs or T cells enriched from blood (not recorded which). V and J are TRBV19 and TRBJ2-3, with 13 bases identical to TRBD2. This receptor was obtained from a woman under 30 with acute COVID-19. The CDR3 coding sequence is TGTGCCCGTGGACTAGCGGGAGCAGATACGCAGTATTTT. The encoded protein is CARGLAGADTQYF. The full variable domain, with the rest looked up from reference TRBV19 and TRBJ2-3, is DGGITQSPKYLFRKEGQNVTLSCEQNLNHDAMYWYRQDPGQGLRLIYYSQIVNDFQKGDIAEGYSVSREKKESFPLTVTSAQKNPTAFYLCARGLAGADTQYFGPGTRLTVL.